The source of this T cell receptor (beta chain) is a study of shared clonotypes between healthy human individuals. Germline V gene sequence: CDR1 MDHEN, CDR2 SYDVKM. V lost 6 bases and J 0 bases, leaving 24 bases between the germline ends. CDR3 length: 19 amino acids. TCRdb's table, derived via immunoSEQ multiplex PCR, lists solely in-frame clones and lacks some. Of around 100,000 clones in the sample, about 62% were seen once. V usage is TRBV28 and J usage is TRBJ2-1; tentative D call: TRBD2 (5 bases). This clonotype was obtained from a woman younger than 45 in good health. Source material: memory CD8+ T cells sorted from blood. Noted subset: CD45RO+ cells pooled with CCR7-negative TemRA cells. The DNA of the CDR3 is TGTGCCAGCAGGGAAGGACGGGCGAGCGTTGGGAGCTCCTACAATGAGCAGTTCTTC. The encoded protein is CASREGRASVGSSYNEQFF. Full variable domain (outside the CDR3, taken from reference TRBV28 and TRBJ2-1): DVKVTQSSRYLVKRTGEKVFLECVQDMDHENMFWYRQDPGLGLRLIYFSYDVKMKEKGDIPEGYSVSREKKERFSLILESASTNQTSMYLCASREGRASVGSSYNEQFFGPGTRLTVL.